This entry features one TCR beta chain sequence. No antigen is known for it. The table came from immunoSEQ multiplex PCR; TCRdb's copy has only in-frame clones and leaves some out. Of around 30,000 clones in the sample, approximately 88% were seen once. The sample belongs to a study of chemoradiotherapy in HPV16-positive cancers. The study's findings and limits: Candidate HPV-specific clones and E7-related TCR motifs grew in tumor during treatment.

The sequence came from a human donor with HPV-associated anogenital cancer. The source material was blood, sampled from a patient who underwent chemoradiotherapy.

CDR3 loop: CASSQGETGANVLTF. The CDR3 nucleotides are TGCGCCAGCAGCCAAGGTGAGACTGGGGCCAACGTCCTGACTTTC. The chain has TRBV4-1 and TRBJ2-6; unclear D gene. Germline CDR1 and CDR2: MGHRA and YSYEKL. The ends were cut back, 1 base at V and 2 bases at J, with 6 bases in the middle. The CDR3 contains 15 residues.